This T cell receptor (beta chain) was profiled in a study of shared clonotypes between healthy human individuals. Regarding the study as a whole: Rarefaction exposed incomplete sorted-subset sequencing despite large depth.

To note about this clone: What it recognizes is unknown.

V lost 4 bases and J lost 4; bases outside the gene matches: 11. This CDR3 has 17 residues. Within Nashville, Tennessee resided all donors, each a Caucasian adult. Here immunoSEQ multiplex PCR was the method, and the copy in TCRdb shows in-frame clones only, minus some. The profile shows under 2.5 million clones, around 93% of them singletons. Sequencing was done on a sample of naive CD4+ T cells from PBMCs. Subset here: CD45RA+ positively selected. This TCR came from a man aged 18 to 35 in good health. Some clones in this sample may be carry-over from other donors' samples. The chain couples TRBV23-1 to TRBJ1-4; TRBD1 matches 8 bases. TRBV23-1 is filed as an ORF, its function uncertain. This chain's CDR3 is CASSPIDAGGYNEKLFF. CDR3 DNA: TGCGCCAGCAGTCCAATCGACGCAGGGGGCTATAATGAAAAACTGTTTTTT.